This T cell receptor beta chain was recovered during a study of vaccination effects on CD4 cells after COVID-19. CDR1 and CDR2 (germline): SGHTA, FQGNSA. With 5 bases clipped from V and 4 bases from J, the junction kept 13 bases outside the gene matches. This CDR3 region has 19 residues. Sequencing used immunoSEQ multiplex PCR; TCRdb keeps in-frame clones, though not all of them. The data hold about 66,000 clones, with 76% observed a single time. Before sequencing, viral peptide pools were used by the ViraFEST assay to expand antigen-specific CD4+ T cells. Subsequent to 10 days of culture, CD4+ T cells were isolated. Participants received two doses of either the BNT162b2 or mRNA-1273 vaccine. Peptides at 10 ug/ml and IL-2 at 9 to 10 IU/ml were added to two million PBMC per well. About this clone: What it recognizes is unknown.

This clonotype was sampled from a human donor who received a COVID-19 vaccine. The rearrangement joins TRBV7-2 to TRBJ2-5, with 16 bases aligning to TRBD2. The source material was CD4+ T cells from PBMCs cultured with HCoV-OC43 spike peptides, sampled after COVID-19 vaccination. As to subset: HCoV-OC43 spike overlapping peptide pool stimulation. The CDR3 loop reads CASSERSGTSGGARETQYF. In DNA form, the CDR3 reads TGTGCCAGCAGCGAGCGGTCCGGGACTAGCGGGGGGGCCCGAGAGACCCAGTACTTC.